These 5 T cell receptor beta chains share one sample of origin, sequenced in a study of blood T cell repertoires in COVID-19. Assay: immunoSEQ multiplex PCR; the TCRdb copy retains only in-frame clones and omits some. The table lists about 160,000 clones, around 90% of them singletons. Sequencing was done on a sample of peripheral blood. The receptors derive from a man between 60 and 70 years old with acute or convalescent COVID-19.

The rearrangement links TRBV6-5 to TRBJ1-4; 7 nucleotides match TRBD1. Per germline, CDR1 MNHEY and CDR2 SVGAGI. V lost 5 bases, J lost 4 bases, and 7 bases stayed unmatched. The CDR3 length is 15 residues. The CDR3 sequence: CASSKQGRGNEKLFF. The CDR3 coding sequence is TGTGCCAGCAGTAAACAGGGGCGGGGTAATGAAAAACTGTTTTTT.

This clone was seen only once. V is TRBV15 and J is TRBJ2-7, with D tentatively TRBD2 (6 bases). V was cut by 8 bases and J by 3 bases, with 11 bases left in between. CDR1 is LNHNV, CDR2 YYDKDF, per germline (reference sequence). The CDR3 has 12 residues. The CDR3 DNA follows: TGTGCCACCTCCTCGCGGGACTACGAGCAGTACTTC. It is translated as CATSSRDYEQYF.

This clone has a single count. This chain uses TRBV5-1 with TRBJ2-1; 7 bases map to TRBD2. Trimming removed 7 bases from V and 1 base from J; junction bases left unmatched: 17. This CDR3 contains 18 residues. Germline V gene sequence: CDR1 SGHRS, CDR2 YFSETQ. CDR3 nucleotide sequence: TGCGCCAGCTCTCAACCCAGGGCGGGGGAAGGGTCCTACAATGAGCAGTTCTTC. Translation gives CASSQPRAGEGSYNEQFF.

This clone was found once. The V and J genes are TRBV10-1 and TRBJ2-2; 7 bases line up with TRBD1. After removal of 0 bases from V and 3 bases from J, the junction contained 4 bases not matched to a gene. The germline V gene encodes CDR1 WNHNN and CDR2 SYGVQD (reference sequence). The CDR3 is made up of 16 amino acids. CDR3 DNA: TGCGCCAGCAGTGAGTCGCGGACAGGATACACCGGGGAGCTGTTTTTT. Translating gives CASSESRTGYTGELFF.

As concerns this clone: The junction departs from germline at one end; a sequencing error may be responsible. The rearrangement uses TRBV5-1 and TRBJ2-5, with 7 bases aligning to TRBD2. The V gene's germline CDR1 is SGHRS and CDR2 YFSETQ. The CDR3 contains 13 residues. CDR3 residues: CASSSGGDRRKDF. The CDR3 DNA follows: TGCGCCAGCAGCTCGGGGGGAGACCGTAGAAAGGACTTC.